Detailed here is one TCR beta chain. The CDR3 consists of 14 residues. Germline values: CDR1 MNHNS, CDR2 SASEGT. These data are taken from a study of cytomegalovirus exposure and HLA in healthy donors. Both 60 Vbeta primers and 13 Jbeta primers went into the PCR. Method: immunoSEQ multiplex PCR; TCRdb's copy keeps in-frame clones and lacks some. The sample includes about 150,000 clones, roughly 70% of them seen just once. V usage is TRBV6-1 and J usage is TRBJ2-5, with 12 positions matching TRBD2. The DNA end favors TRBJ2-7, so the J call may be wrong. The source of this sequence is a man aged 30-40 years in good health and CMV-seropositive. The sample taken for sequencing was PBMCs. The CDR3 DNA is TGTGCCAGCAGTACAGGACTAGCGGGATACGAGCAGTACTTC. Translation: CASSTGLAGYEQYF.